These T cell receptor beta chains were read from a single sample in a study of blood T cell repertoires in COVID-19. Method: immunoSEQ multiplex PCR; TCRdb's copy keeps in-frame clones and lacks some. The table has 170,000 or so clones, approximately 88% seen once. Sequencing was carried out using peripheral blood. These TCRs come from a woman between 55 and 75 years old with acute or convalescent COVID-19. Each CDR3 is given with its conserved first and last residue. A D gene is named only where the DNA matches it firmly. The size entry is marked missing in some rows and otherwise reads once, few, many or a size class.

D gene: TRBD1; V gene: TRBV28; J gene: TRBJ1-4; clone size: .; CDR3 DNA: TGTGCCAGCAGTTCTCCGGGACAGCCCTCAACTAATGAAAAACTGTTTTTT; CDR3 protein: CASSSPGQPSTNEKLFF
D gene: TRBD2; V gene: TRBV4-1; J gene: TRBJ2-2; clone size: .; CDR3 DNA: TGCGCCAGCAGCCAAGAAAAGGGGTTAGCGGGGGTCGCCGGGGAGCTGTTTTTT; CDR3 protein: CASSQEKGLAGVAGELFF
D gene: .; V gene: TRBV27; J gene: TRBJ1-5; clone size: .; CDR3 DNA: TGTGCCAGCAGTTTATCCGGGACAAGATATAGCAATCAGCCCCAGCATTTT; CDR3 protein: CASSLSGTRYSNQPQHF
D gene: TRBD2; V gene: TRBV18; J gene: TRBJ2-7; clone size: .; CDR3 DNA: TGTGCCAGCTCACCCGGGACTAGACGGACCTACGAGCAGTACTTC; CDR3 protein: CASSPGTRRTYEQYF
D gene: .; V gene: TRBV5-8; J gene: TRBJ1-2; clone size: .; CDR3 DNA: TGTGCCAGCAGCTTGGCCTGGAGGGAAAATGGCTACACCTTC; CDR3 protein: CASSLAWRENGYTF
D gene: .; V gene: TRBV10-3; J gene: TRBJ1-5; clone size: .; CDR3 DNA: TGTGCCATCAGTGAGTCGGACAGTCAGCCCCAGCATTTT; CDR3 protein: CAISESDSQPQHF
D gene: TRBD2; V gene: TRBV2; J gene: TRBJ2-1; clone size: .; CDR3 DNA: TGTGCCAACATGAGACTAGCAACTAGCAATGAGCAGTTCTTC; CDR3 protein: CANMRLATSNEQFF
D gene: TRBD2; V gene: TRBV5-4; J gene: TRBJ2-5; clone size: .; CDR3 DNA: TGTGCCAGCAGCTTGGTGGTAGCGGGGGAGGGAGAGACCCAGTACTTC; CDR3 protein: CASSLVVAGEGETQYF
D gene: TRBD1; V gene: TRBV5-1; J gene: TRBJ1-1; clone size: .; CDR3 DNA: TGCGCCAGCAAAACAGGGGGCCTAAACACTGAAGCTTTCTTT; CDR3 protein: CASKTGGLNTEAFF
D gene: TRBD1; V gene: TRBV18; J gene: TRBJ2-7; clone size: few; CDR3 DNA: TGTGCCAGCTCAGTCTCGGCCGGGACAGGGGCCGTCGAGCAGTACTTC; CDR3 protein: CASSVSAGTGAVEQYF
D gene: TRBD1; V gene: TRBV18; J gene: TRBJ1-2; clone size: .; CDR3 DNA: TGTGCCAGCTCACGGGACAGGGGTGACTATGGCTACACCTTC; CDR3 protein: CASSRDRGDYGYTF